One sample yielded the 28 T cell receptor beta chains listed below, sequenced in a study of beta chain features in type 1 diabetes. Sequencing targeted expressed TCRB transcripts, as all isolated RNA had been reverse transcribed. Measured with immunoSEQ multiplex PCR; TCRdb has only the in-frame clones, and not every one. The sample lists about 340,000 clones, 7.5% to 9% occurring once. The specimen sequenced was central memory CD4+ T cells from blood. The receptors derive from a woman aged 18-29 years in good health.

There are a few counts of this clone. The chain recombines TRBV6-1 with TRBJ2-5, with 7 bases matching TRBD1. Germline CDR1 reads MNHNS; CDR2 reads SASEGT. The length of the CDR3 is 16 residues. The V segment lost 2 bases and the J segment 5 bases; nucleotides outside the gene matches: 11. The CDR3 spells CASSEPGQQPPETQYF. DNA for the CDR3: TGTGCCAGCAGTGAACCGGGACAGCAGCCGCCGGAGACCCAGTACTTC.

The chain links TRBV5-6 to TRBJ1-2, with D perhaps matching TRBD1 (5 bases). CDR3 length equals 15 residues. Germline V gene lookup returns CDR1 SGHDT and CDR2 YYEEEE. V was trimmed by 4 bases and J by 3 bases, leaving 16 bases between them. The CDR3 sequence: CASSTGEQAYYGYTF. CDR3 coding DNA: TGTGCCAGCAGCACCGGAGAACAGGCTTACTATGGCTACACCTTC.

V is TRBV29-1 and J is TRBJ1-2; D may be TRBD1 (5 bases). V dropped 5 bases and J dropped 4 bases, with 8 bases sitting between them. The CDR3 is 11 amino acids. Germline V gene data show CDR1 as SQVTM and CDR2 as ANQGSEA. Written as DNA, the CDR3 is TGCAGCGTTTTGGGGGGCTATGGCTACACCTTC. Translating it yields CSVLGGYGYTF.

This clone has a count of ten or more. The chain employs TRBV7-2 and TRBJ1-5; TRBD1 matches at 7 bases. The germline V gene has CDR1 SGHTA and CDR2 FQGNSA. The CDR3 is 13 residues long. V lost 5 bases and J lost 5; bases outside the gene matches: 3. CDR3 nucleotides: TGTGCCAGCAGCATGACAGGGCATCAGCCCCAGCATTTT. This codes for CASSMTGHQPQHF.

CDR3 in DNA: TGTGCCAGCATCAATGGACTAGCGGGACAAGGTGAGCAGTTCTTC. Translated: CASINGLAGQGEQFF. V usage is TRBV6-1 and J usage is TRBJ2-1, with TRBD2 identical over 12 bases. V lost 7 bases and J lost 9; bases outside the gene matches: 10. The germline V gene has CDR1 MNHNS and CDR2 SASEGT. The CDR3 loop spans 15 amino acids.

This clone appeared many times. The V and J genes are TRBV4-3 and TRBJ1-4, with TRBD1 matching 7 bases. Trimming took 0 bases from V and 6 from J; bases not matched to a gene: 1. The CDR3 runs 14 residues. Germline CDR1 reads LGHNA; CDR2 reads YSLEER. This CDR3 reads CASSQDRGYEKLFF. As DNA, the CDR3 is TGCGCCAGCAGCCAAGACAGGGGGTATGAAAAACTGTTTTTT.

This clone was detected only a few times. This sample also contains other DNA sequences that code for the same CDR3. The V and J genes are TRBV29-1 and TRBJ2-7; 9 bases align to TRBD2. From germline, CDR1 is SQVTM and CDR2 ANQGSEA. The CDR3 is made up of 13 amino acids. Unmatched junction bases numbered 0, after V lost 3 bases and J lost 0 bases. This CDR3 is CSVETSGSYEQYF. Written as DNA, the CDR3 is TGCAGCGTTGAGACTAGCGGCTCCTACGAGCAGTACTTC.

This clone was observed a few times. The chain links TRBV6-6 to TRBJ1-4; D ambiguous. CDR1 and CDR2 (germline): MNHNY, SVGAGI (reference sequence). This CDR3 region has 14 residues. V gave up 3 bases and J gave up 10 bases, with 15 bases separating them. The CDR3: CASSYGDPPGKLFF. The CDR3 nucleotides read TGTGCCAGCAGTTATGGAGACCCTCCTGGAAAACTGTTTTTT.

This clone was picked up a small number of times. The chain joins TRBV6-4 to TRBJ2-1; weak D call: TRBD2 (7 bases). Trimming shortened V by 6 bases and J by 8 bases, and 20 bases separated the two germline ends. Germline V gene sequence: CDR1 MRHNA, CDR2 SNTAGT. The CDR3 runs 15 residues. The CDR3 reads CASSKGGTIADEQFF. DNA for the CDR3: TGTGCCAGCAGCAAAGGGGGGACTATAGCGGATGAGCAGTTCTTC.

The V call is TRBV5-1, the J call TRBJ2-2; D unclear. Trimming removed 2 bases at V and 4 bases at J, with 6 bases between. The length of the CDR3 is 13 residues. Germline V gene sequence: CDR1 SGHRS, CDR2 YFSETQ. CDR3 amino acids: CASSFQVTGELFF. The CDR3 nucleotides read TGCGCCAGCAGCTTCCAGGTCACCGGGGAGCTGTTTTTT.

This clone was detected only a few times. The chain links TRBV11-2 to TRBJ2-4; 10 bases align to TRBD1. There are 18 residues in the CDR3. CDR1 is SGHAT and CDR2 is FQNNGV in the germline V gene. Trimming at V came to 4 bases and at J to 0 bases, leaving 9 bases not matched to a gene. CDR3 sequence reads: CASSSDRGFPLAKNIQYF. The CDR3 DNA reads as TGTGCCAGCAGCTCGGACAGGGGGTTCCCTCTAGCCAAAAACATTCAGTACTTC.

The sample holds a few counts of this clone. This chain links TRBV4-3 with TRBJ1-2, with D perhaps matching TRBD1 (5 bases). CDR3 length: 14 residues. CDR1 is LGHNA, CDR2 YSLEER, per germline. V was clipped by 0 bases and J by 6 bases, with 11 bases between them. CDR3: CASSQEGGGDGYTF. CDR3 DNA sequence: TGCGCCAGCAGCCAAGAGGGGGGAGGAGATGGCTACACCTTC.

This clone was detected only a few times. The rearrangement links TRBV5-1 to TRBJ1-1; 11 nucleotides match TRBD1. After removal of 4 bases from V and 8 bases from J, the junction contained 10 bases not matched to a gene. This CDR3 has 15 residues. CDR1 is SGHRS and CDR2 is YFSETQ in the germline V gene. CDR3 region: CASSPRTGGAGEAFF. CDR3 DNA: TGCGCCAGCAGCCCTAGGACAGGGGGCGCAGGAGAAGCTTTCTTT.

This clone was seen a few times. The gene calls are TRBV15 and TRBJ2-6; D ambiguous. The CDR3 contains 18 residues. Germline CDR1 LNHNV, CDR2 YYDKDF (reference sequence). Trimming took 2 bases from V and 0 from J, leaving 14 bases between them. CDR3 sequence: CATSRRDKALSGANVLTF. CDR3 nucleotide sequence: TGTGCCACCAGCAGACGCGACAAGGCCCTCTCTGGGGCCAACGTCCTGACTTTC.

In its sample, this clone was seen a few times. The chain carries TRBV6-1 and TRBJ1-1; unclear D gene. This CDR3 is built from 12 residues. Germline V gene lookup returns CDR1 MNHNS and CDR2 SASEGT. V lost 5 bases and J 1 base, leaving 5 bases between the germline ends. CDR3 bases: TGTGCCAGCAGTCTGACGAACACTGAAGCTTTCTTT. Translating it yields CASSLTNTEAFF.

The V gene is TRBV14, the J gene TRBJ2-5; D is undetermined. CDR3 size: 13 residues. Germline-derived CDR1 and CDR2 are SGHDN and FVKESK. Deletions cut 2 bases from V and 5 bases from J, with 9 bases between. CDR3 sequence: CASSQYPRETQYF. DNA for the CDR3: TGTGCCAGCAGCCAATATCCCCGGGAGACCCAGTACTTC.

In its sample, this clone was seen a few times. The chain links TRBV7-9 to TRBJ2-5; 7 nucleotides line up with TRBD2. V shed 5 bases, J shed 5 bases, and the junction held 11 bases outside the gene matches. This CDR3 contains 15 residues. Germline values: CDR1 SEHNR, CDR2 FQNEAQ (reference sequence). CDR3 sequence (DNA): TGTGCCAGCAGCCGAACGTTAGCGGGTGGGGAGACCCAGTACTTC. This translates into CASSRTLAGGETQYF. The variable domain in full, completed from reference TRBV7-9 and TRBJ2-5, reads DTGVSQNPRHKITKRGQNVTFRCDPISEHNRLYWYRQTLGQGPEFLTYFQNEAQLEKSRLLSDRFSAERPKGSFSTLEIQRTEQGDSAMYLCASSRTLAGGETQYFGPGTRLLVL.

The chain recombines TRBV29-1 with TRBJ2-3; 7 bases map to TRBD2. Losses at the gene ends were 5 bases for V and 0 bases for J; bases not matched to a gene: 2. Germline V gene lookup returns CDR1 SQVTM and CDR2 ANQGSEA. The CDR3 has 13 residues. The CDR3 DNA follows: TGCAGCGTTTCGCGGGGGAGCACAGATACGCAGTATTTT. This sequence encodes CSVSRGSTDTQYF.

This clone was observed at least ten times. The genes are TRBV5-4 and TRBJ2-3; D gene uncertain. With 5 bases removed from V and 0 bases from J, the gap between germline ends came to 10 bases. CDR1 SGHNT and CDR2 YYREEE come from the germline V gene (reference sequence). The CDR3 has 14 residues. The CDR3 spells CASRKASSTDTQYF. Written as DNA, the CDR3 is TGTGCCAGCAGGAAGGCCTCTAGCACAGATACGCAGTATTTT. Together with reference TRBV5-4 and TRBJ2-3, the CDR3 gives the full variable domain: ETGVTQSPTHLIKTRGQQVTLRCSSQSGHNTVSWYQQALGQGPQFIFQYYREEENGRGNFPPRFSGLQFPNYSSELNVNALELDDSALYLCASRKASSTDTQYFGPGTRLTVL.

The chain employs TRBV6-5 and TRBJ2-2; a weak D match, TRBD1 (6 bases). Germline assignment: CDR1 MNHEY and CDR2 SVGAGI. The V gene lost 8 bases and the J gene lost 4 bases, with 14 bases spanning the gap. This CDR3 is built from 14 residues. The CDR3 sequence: CASLGAGATGELFF. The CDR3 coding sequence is TGTGCCAGCCTCGGTGCAGGGGCCACCGGGGAGCTGTTTTTT.

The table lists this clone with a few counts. The CDR3 region is CASSSDTGLSYEQYF. The CDR3 nucleotides are TGTGCCAGCTCATCGGACACGGGACTTTCCTACGAGCAGTACTTC. The chain recombines TRBV18 with TRBJ2-7, with D perhaps TRBD2 (6 bases). The CDR3 has 15 residues. Trimming removed 5 bases from V and 1 base from J, with 15 bases in between. Germline lookup yields CDR1 KGHSH and CDR2 LQKENI.

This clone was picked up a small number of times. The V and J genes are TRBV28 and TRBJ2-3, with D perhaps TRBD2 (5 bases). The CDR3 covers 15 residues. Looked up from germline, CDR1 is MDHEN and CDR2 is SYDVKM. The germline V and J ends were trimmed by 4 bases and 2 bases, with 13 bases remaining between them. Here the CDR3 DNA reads TGTGCCAGCAGTTCCCTGACTACGTTCACAGATACGCAGTATTTT. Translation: CASSSLTTFTDTQYF. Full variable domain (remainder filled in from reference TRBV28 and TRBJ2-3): DVKVTQSSRYLVKRTGEKVFLECVQDMDHENMFWYRQDPGLGLRLIYFSYDVKMKEKGDIPEGYSVSREKKERFSLILESASTNQTSMYLCASSSLTTFTDTQYFGPGTRLTVL.

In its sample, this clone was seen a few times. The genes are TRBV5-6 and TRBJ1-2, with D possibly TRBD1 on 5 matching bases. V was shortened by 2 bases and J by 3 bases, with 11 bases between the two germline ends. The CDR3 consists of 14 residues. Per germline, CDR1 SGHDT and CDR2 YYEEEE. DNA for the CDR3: TGTGCCAGCAGCTTTAGGTCCAGGGACTATGGCTACACCTTC. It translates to CASSFRSRDYGYTF.

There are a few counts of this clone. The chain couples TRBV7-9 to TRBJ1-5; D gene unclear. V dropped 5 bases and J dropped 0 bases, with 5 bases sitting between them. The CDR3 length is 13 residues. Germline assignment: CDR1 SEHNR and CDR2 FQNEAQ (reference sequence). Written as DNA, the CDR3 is TGTGCCAGCAGCGGGAATAGCAATCAGCCCCAGCATTTT. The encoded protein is CASSGNSNQPQHF.

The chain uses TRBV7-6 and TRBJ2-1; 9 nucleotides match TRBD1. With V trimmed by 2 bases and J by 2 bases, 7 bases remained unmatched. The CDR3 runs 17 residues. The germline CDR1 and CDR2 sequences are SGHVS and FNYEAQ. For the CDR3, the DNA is TGTGCCAGCAGCTTATGGTCGAGACAGGGGGCCTACAATGAGCAGTTCTTC. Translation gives CASSLWSRQGAYNEQFF.

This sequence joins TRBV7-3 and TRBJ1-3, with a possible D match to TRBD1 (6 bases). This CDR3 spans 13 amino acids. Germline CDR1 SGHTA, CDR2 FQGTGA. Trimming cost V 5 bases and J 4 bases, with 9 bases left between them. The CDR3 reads CASSPGQGNTIYF. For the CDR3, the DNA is TGTGCCAGCAGCCCGGGACAAGGAAACACCATATATTTT.

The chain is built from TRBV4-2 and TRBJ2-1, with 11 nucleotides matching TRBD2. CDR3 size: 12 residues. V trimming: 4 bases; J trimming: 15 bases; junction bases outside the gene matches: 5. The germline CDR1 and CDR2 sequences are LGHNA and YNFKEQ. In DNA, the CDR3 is TGTGCCAGCAGCCTCACTAGCGGGAGCGTGTTCTTC. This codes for CASSLTSGSVFF.

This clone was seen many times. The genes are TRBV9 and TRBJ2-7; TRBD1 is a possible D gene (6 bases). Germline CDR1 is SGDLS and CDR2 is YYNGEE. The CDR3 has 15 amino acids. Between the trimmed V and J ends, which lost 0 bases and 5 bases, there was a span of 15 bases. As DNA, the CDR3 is TGTGCCAGCAGCGTAGATGTAGGGGGTCTCGACGAGCAGTACTTC. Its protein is CASSVDVGGLDEQYF.